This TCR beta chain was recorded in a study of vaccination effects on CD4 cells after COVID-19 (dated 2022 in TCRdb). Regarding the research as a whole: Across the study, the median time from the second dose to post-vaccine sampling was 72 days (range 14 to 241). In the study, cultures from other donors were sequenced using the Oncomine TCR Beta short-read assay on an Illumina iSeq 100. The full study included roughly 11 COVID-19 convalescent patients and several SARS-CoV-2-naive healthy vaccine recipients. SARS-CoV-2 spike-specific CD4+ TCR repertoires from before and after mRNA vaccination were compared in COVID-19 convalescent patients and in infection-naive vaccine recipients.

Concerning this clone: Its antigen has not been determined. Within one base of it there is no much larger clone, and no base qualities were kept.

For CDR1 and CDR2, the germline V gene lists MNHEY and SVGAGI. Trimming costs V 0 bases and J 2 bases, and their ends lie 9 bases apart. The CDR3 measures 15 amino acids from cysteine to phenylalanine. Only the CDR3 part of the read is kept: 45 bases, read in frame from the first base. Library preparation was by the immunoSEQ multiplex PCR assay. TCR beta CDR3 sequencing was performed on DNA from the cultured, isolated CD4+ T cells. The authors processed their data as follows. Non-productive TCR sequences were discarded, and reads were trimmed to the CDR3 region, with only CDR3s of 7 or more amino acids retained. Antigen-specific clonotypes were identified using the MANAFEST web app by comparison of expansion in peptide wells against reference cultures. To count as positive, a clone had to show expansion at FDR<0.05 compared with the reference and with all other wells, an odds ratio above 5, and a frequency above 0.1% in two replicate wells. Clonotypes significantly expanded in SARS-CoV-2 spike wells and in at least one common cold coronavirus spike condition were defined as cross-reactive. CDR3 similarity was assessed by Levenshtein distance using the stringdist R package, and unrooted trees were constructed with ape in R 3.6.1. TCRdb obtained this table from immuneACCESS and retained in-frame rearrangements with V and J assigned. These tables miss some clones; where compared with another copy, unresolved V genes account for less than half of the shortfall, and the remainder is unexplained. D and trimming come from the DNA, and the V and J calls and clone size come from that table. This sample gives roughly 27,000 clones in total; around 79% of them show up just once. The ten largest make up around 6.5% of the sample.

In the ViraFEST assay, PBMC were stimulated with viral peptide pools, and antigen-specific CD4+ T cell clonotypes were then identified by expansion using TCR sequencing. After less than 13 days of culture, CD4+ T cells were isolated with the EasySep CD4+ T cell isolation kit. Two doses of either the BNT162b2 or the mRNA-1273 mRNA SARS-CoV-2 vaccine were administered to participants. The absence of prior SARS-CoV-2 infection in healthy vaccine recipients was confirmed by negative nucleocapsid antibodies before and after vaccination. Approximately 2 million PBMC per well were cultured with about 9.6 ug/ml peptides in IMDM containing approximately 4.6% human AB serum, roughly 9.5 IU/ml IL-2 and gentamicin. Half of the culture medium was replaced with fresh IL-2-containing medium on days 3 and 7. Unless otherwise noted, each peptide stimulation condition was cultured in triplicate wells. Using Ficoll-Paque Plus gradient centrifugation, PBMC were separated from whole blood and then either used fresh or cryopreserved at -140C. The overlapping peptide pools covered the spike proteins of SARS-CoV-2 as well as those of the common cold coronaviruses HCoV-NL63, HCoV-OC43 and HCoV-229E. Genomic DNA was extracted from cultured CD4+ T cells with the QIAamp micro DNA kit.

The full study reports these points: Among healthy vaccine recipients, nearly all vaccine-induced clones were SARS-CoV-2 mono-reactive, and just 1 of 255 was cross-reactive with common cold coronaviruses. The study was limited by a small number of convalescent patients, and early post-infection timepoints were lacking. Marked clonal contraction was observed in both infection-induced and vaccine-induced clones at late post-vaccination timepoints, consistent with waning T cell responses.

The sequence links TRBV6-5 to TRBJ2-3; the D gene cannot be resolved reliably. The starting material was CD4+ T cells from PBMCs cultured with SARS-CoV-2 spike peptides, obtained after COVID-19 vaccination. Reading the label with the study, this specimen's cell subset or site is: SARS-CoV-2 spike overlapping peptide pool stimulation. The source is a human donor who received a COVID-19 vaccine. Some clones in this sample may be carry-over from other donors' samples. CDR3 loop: CASSYSGSPTDTQYF. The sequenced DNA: TGTGCCAGCAGTTACTCGGGCAGTCCCACAGATACGCAGTATTTT.